Listed below are T cell receptor beta chains from one sample, sequenced in a study of response to subunit inactivated influenza vaccine. MiXCR, applied by TCRdb to the RT-PCR reads, yields one record per CDR3 protein. The sample records about 780,000 distinct CDR3 sequences, 18% being singletons. The specimen comprised PBMCs from blood, sampled less than 6 days after vaccination. These TCRs come from a man in his forties or fifties who received an inactivated influenza vaccine. CDR3s include the opening cysteine and the closing phenylalanine or tryptophan. Fields, in order: CDR3 protein, CDR3 DNA, V gene, J gene, clone size, D gene. D genes are given only for firm matches. Rows give clone size only sometimes, using once, few, many, or a class for an expanded clone.

CDR3 protein: CASSTDRRHEQYF; CDR3 DNA: TGTGCCAGCAGTACCGACAGGCGCCACGAGCAGTACTTC; V gene: TRBV12-3/TRBV12-4; J gene: TRBJ2-7; clone size: few; D gene: -
CDR3 protein: CASSGWRTGRGNQPQHF; CDR3 DNA: TGTGCCAGCAGTGGTTGGCGGACAGGGAGAGGCAATCAGCCCCAGCATTTT; V gene: TRBV6-1; J gene: TRBJ1-5; clone size: -; D gene: TRBD1
CDR3 protein: CATSKGETHNEQFF; CDR3 DNA: TGTGCCACCTCCAAGGGGGAGACCCACAATGAGCAGTTCTTC; V gene: TRBV15; J gene: TRBJ2-1; clone size: few; D gene: -
CDR3 protein: CASRQSGFGSPLHF; CDR3 DNA: TGTGCCAGCAGGCAATCAGGATTTGGTTCACCCCTCCACTTT; V gene: TRBV12-3/TRBV12-4; J gene: TRBJ1-6; clone size: few; D gene: -
CDR3 protein: CASSRDDRADTQYF; CDR3 DNA: TGCGCCAGCAGCCGGGACGACAGGGCAGATACGCAGTATTTT; V gene: TRBV4-3; J gene: TRBJ2-3; clone size: few; D gene: TRBD1
CDR3 protein: CASSQDSGLTEKLFF; CDR3 DNA: TGCGCCAGCAGCCAAGATTCTGGTCTCACTGAAAAACTGTTTTTT; V gene: TRBV4-3; J gene: TRBJ1-4; clone size: -; D gene: -
CDR3 protein: CASSPLSGRSETQYF; CDR3 DNA: TGTGCCAGCTCACCGCTTAGCGGCAGGTCAGAGACCCAGTACTTC; V gene: TRBV18; J gene: TRBJ2-5; clone size: -; D gene: -
CDR3 protein: CATSREGANSPLHF; CDR3 DNA: TGTGCCACCAGCAGAGAGGGGGCTAATTCACCCCTCCACTTT; V gene: TRBV15; J gene: TRBJ1-6; clone size: many; D gene: -
CDR3 protein: CASSVGALAGVTEAFF; CDR3 DNA: TGTGCCAGCAGCGTAGGGGCCCTGGCAGGTGTCACTGAAGCTTTCTTT; V gene: TRBV9; J gene: TRBJ1-1; clone size: -; D gene: -
CDR3 protein: CASSQDSRGADTQYF; CDR3 DNA: TGCGCCAGCAGCCAAGATTCTAGGGGCGCAGATACGCAGTATTTT; V gene: TRBV4-3; J gene: TRBJ2-3; clone size: few; D gene: -
CDR3 protein: CASSGGGNYEQYF; CDR3 DNA: TGTGCCAGCAGCGGCGGAGGAAACTACGAGCAGTACTTC; V gene: TRBV9; J gene: TRBJ2-7; clone size: few; D gene: -
CDR3 protein: CASSRGGSGSGELFF; CDR3 DNA: TGTGCCAGCAGCCGGGGAGGGAGTGGCTCCGGGGAGCTGTTTTTT; V gene: TRBV11-3; J gene: TRBJ2-2; clone size: -; D gene: TRBD2
CDR3 protein: CASLVSGTDTQYF; CDR3 DNA: TGTGCCAGCCTGGTTAGCGGCACAGATACGCAGTATTTT; V gene: TRBV6-1; J gene: TRBJ2-3; clone size: -; D gene: -
CDR3 protein: CRVTGTGSNEQYF; CDR3 DNA: TGCAGAGTAACCGGGACAGGGAGCAACGAGCAGTACTTC; V gene: TRBV20-1; J gene: TRBJ2-7; clone size: many; D gene: TRBD1
CDR3 protein: CATSGPSDTQYF; CDR3 DNA: TGTGCCACCTCAGGACCCTCGGATACGCAGTATTTT; V gene: TRBV10-3; J gene: TRBJ2-3; clone size: -; D gene: -
CDR3 protein: CASSPTGRNQPQHF; CDR3 DNA: TGTGCCAGCAGCCCCACAGGGAGAAATCAGCCCCAGCATTTT; V gene: TRBV6-1; J gene: TRBJ1-5; clone size: many; D gene: -
CDR3 protein: CASSEGDRAGANVLTF; CDR3 DNA: TGCGCCAGCAGTGAGGGGGACAGGGCTGGGGCCAACGTCCTGACTTTC; V gene: TRBV10-2; J gene: TRBJ2-6; clone size: -; D gene: TRBD1
CDR3 protein: CASSITTGTGVEQYF; CDR3 DNA: TGCGCCAGCAGCATAACAACCGGGACAGGGGTCGAGCAGTACTTC; V gene: TRBV5-1; J gene: TRBJ2-7; clone size: few; D gene: TRBD1
CDR3 protein: CATSDARTSGSMYEQFF; CDR3 DNA: TGTGCCACCAGTGACGCCAGGACTAGCGGGAGTATGTATGAGCAGTTCTTC; V gene: TRBV24-1; J gene: TRBJ2-1; clone size: many; D gene: TRBD2
CDR3 protein: CASSIGTSQSTDTQYF; CDR3 DNA: TGCGCCAGCAGCATAGGGACTAGCCAGAGCACAGATACGCAGTATTTT; V gene: TRBV5-1; J gene: TRBJ2-3; clone size: -; D gene: TRBD2
CDR3 protein: CSASGTSHDEQFF; CDR3 DNA: TGCAGCGCCTCCGGGACTTCACACGATGAGCAGTTCTTC; V gene: TRBV29-1; J gene: TRBJ2-1; clone size: many; D gene: -
CDR3 protein: CASSPTLAELAGTGELFF; CDR3 DNA: TGTGCCAGCAGCCCTACACTAGCGGAGTTGGCGGGAACCGGGGAGCTGTTTTTT; V gene: TRBV6-1; J gene: TRBJ2-2; clone size: -; D gene: TRBD2
CDR3 protein: CASSQEWSSYNSPLHF; CDR3 DNA: TGCGCCAGCAGCCAAGAATGGAGCTCCTATAATTCACCCCTCCACTTT; V gene: TRBV4-1; J gene: TRBJ1-6; clone size: -; D gene: -
CDR3 protein: CASSQDPQGYSNQPQHF; CDR3 DNA: TGTGCCAGCAGCCAAGACCCACAGGGCTACAGCAATCAGCCCCAGCATTTT; V gene: TRBV4-2; J gene: TRBJ1-5; clone size: -; D gene: -
CDR3 protein: CASSPTGVALNTGELFF; CDR3 DNA: TGTGCCAGCAGCCCCACCGGAGTGGCATTGAACACCGGGGAGCTGTTTTTT; V gene: TRBV7-2; J gene: TRBJ2-2; clone size: few; D gene: -
CDR3 protein: CAISQGGVGTSGANVLTF; CDR3 DNA: TGTGCCATCAGCCAGGGAGGGGTGGGAACCTCTGGGGCCAACGTCCTGACTTTC; V gene: TRBV10-3; J gene: TRBJ2-6; clone size: -; D gene: TRBD2
CDR3 protein: CASSHRGMNTEAFF; CDR3 DNA: TGTGCCAGCAGTCACCGCGGGATGAACACTGAAGCTTTCTTT; V gene: TRBV3-1; J gene: TRBJ1-1; clone size: many; D gene: -
CDR3 protein: CSARDPLTDTQYF; CDR3 DNA: TGCAGTGCTCGGGACCCCCTCACAGATACGCAGTATTTT; V gene: TRBV20-1; J gene: TRBJ2-3; clone size: -; D gene: -
CDR3 protein: CASSFVSNTGELFF; CDR3 DNA: TGTGCCAGCAGCTTTGTATCTAACACCGGGGAGCTGTTTTTT; V gene: TRBV7-9; J gene: TRBJ2-2; clone size: -; D gene: -
CDR3 protein: CAYNRDPYNEQFF; CDR3 DNA: TGTGCCTACAACAGGGACCCCTACAATGAGCAGTTCTTC; V gene: TRBV30; J gene: TRBJ2-1; clone size: -; D gene: -
CDR3 protein: CASSLAPPGSNYGYTF; CDR3 DNA: TGTGCCAGCAGCTTAGCGCCGCCAGGGTCTAACTATGGCTACACCTTC; V gene: TRBV7-9; J gene: TRBJ1-2; clone size: few; D gene: -
CDR3 protein: CSARARGLSGNTIYF; CDR3 DNA: TGCAGTGCTAGAGCCAGGGGCCTTTCTGGAAACACCATATATTTT; V gene: TRBV20-1; J gene: TRBJ1-3; clone size: few; D gene: -
CDR3 protein: CASTLRAGGNSYEQYF; CDR3 DNA: TGTGCCAGCACCCTAAGGGCGGGGGGCAACTCCTACGAGCAGTACTTC; V gene: TRBV7-2; J gene: TRBJ2-7; clone size: few; D gene: TRBD2
CDR3 protein: CSAAVGVYEQYF; CDR3 DNA: TGCAGTGCGGCCGTGGGCGTCTACGAGCAGTACTTC; V gene: TRBV20-1; J gene: TRBJ2-7; clone size: few; D gene: -
CDR3 protein: CASSPHRLANTQYF; CDR3 DNA: TGTGCCAGCAGCCCCCACCGACTAGCAAATACGCAGTATTTT; V gene: TRBV12-3/TRBV12-4; J gene: TRBJ2-3; clone size: few; D gene: TRBD2
CDR3 protein: CASSPRTGGSYNEQFF; CDR3 DNA: TGTGCCAGCAGTCCCAGAACCGGGGGATCCTACAATGAGCAGTTCTTC; V gene: TRBV12-3/TRBV12-4; J gene: TRBJ2-1; clone size: many; D gene: -
CDR3 protein: CASSYDEQYF; CDR3 DNA: TGTGCCAGCAGTTACGACGAGCAGTACTTC; V gene: TRBV28; J gene: TRBJ2-7; clone size: many; D gene: -
CDR3 protein: CASSSHYSTSTDTQYF; CDR3 DNA: TGTGCCAGCAGTTCCCATTACTCTACTAGCACAGATACGCAGTATTTT; V gene: TRBV6-5; J gene: TRBJ2-3; clone size: -; D gene: -
CDR3 protein: CSARVYRSNYGYTF; CDR3 DNA: TGCAGTGCTAGAGTTTACAGATCTAACTATGGCTACACCTTC; V gene: TRBV20-1; J gene: TRBJ1-2; clone size: few; D gene: -
CDR3 protein: CASAIRLAVNEQFF; CDR3 DNA: TGTGCCAGCGCCATTCGACTAGCTGTAAATGAGCAGTTCTTC; V gene: TRBV7-8; J gene: TRBJ2-1; clone size: few; D gene: TRBD2
CDR3 protein: CSAKAGTGSYEQYF; CDR3 DNA: TGCAGTGCTAAAGCCGGGACAGGGTCCTACGAGCAGTACTTC; V gene: TRBV20-1; J gene: TRBJ2-7; clone size: -; D gene: TRBD1
CDR3 protein: CSVEGGQGRNEQFF; CDR3 DNA: TGCAGCGTTGAAGGGGGCCAGGGACGGAATGAGCAGTTCTTC; V gene: TRBV29-1; J gene: TRBJ2-1; clone size: few; D gene: -
CDR3 protein: CASRCIGRNNTEAFF; CDR3 DNA: TGTGCCAGCAGGTGTATCGGCAGAAATAACACTGAAGCTTTCTTT; V gene: TRBV21-1; J gene: TRBJ1-1; clone size: few; D gene: -
CDR3 protein: CASRPGQGGDNEQFF; CDR3 DNA: TGTGCCAGCAGACCCGGACAGGGAGGGGACAATGAGCAGTTCTTC; V gene: TRBV12-3/TRBV12-4; J gene: TRBJ2-1; clone size: few; D gene: -
CDR3 protein: CASRNRDGANVLTF; CDR3 DNA: TGTGCCAGCAGAAACAGGGACGGGGCCAACGTCCTGACTTTC; V gene: TRBV27; J gene: TRBJ2-6; clone size: few; D gene: -
CDR3 protein: CATSPLGGGRTDTQYF; CDR3 DNA: TGTGCCACCAGCCCTCTCGGGGGGGGGCGAACAGATACGCAGTATTTT; V gene: TRBV15; J gene: TRBJ2-3; clone size: once; D gene: TRBD2
CDR3 protein: CASSPGQGWNYGYTF; CDR3 DNA: TGTGCCAGCAGCCCAGGACAGGGTTGGAACTATGGCTACACCTTC; V gene: TRBV5-6; J gene: TRBJ1-2; clone size: -; D gene: TRBD1
CDR3 protein: CASSLDAGTHDEQFF; CDR3 DNA: TGTGCCAGCAGCTTAGACGCCGGGACTCACGATGAGCAGTTCTTC; V gene: TRBV7-9; J gene: TRBJ2-1; clone size: -; D gene: -